The 32 T cell receptor beta chains below all came from one sample that was sequenced in a study of shared clonotypes between healthy human individuals. As defined, naive CD8 cells were CD45RO-negative and positively selected for CCR7, with terminally differentiated effector memory CD45RA+ cells excluded. The data were produced by immunoSEQ multiplex PCR, yet TCRdb's version contains in-frame clones alone and is incomplete. The table has roughly 2,000,000 clones, just over 90% seen once. The sample consisted of naive CD8+ T cells from PBMCs. Every receptor here comes from a man aged 18 to 30 in good health. Some clones in this sample may be carry-over from other donors' samples.

The chain joins TRBV4-2 to TRBJ2-1, with 9 bases lining up with TRBD2. The germline CDR1 and CDR2 sequences are LGHNA and YNFKEQ. CDR3 length: 18 residues. V dropped 3 bases and J dropped 6; count of bases not matched to a gene: 15. The CDR3 loop reads CASSHLIAGEGFLNEQFF. CDR3 DNA: TGTGCCAGCAGCCACCTAATAGCGGGAGAAGGGTTCCTCAATGAGCAGTTCTTC.

This clone was seen more than once but under ten times. The chain's CDR3 is CASSDRGLTEAFF. The CDR3 coding sequence is TGTGCCAGCAGCGACAGGGGCCTCACTGAAGCTTTCTTT. The genes are TRBV5-5 and TRBJ1-1; 8 bases match TRBD1. V lost 4 bases, J lost 4 bases, and 3 bases stayed unmatched. From germline, CDR1 is SGHKS and CDR2 YYEKEE (reference sequence). This CDR3 spans 13 amino acids.

The gene calls are TRBV7-8 and TRBJ1-5; no clear D gene. The CDR3 loop spans 16 amino acids. The V gene lost 4 bases and the J gene lost 9 bases, with 22 bases spanning the gap. Germline V gene sequence: CDR1 SGHVS, CDR2 FQNEAQ. The chain's CDR3 is CASSSPNSGIHWPQHF. DNA of the CDR3: TGTGCCAGCAGCTCCCCGAATTCGGGCATCCATTGGCCCCAGCATTTT.

The J gene is TRBJ1-2, the V gene TRBV6-6; D gene unclear. There are 15 residues in the CDR3. CDR1 is MNHNY, CDR2 SVGAGI, per germline (reference sequence). The ends were cut back, 2 bases at V and 8 bases at J, with 18 bases in the middle. As DNA, the CDR3 is TGTGCCAGCAGTTACGAGGTTGGTAGGGCGGTCGGCTACACCTTC. It specifies CASSYEVGRAVGYTF.

This chain uses TRBV5-4 with TRBJ2-1, with no clear D. The CDR3 extends over 15 amino acids. V lost 3 bases and J 0 bases, leaving 10 bases between the germline ends. Per germline, CDR1 SGHNT and CDR2 YYREEE (reference sequence). The DNA for the CDR3 is TGTGCCAGCAGCTACGGGCGGTACTCCTACAATGAGCAGTTCTTC. The encoded protein is CASSYGRYSYNEQFF.

The chain has TRBV5-1 and TRBJ1-1, with D unclear. Germline-derived CDR1 and CDR2 are SGHRS and YFSETQ. V lost 0 bases to trimming and J lost 3 bases, with 6 bases between them. This CDR3 has 13 amino acids. CDR3 nucleotide sequence: TGCGCCAGCAGCTTGGACTTCCACACTGAAGCTTTCTTT. This gives the protein CASSLDFHTEAFF.

The V and J genes are TRBV5-4 and TRBJ1-1, with D unresolved. CDR1 SGHNT and CDR2 YYREEE come from the germline V gene (reference sequence). The CDR3 length is 14 residues. With 4 bases removed from V and 0 bases from J, the gap between germline ends came to 10 bases. As DNA, the CDR3 is TGTGCCAGCAGCGGAAATTTTATGAACACTGAAGCTTTCTTT. It is translated as CASSGNFMNTEAFF.

This sequence joins TRBV7-9 and TRBJ2-7; 10 positions agree with TRBD1. With V trimmed by 5 bases and J by 5 bases, 3 bases remained unmatched. Germline V gene data show CDR1 as SEHNR and CDR2 as FQNEAQ (reference sequence). CDR3 length: 13 amino acids. The CDR3 here is CASSRDRGHEQYF. CDR3 sequence (DNA): TGTGCCAGCAGCCGGGACAGGGGCCACGAGCAGTACTTC. Looking up the rest from reference TRBV7-9 and TRBJ2-7 gives the full variable domain: DTGVSQNPRHKITKRGQNVTFRCDPISEHNRLYWYRQTLGQGPEFLTYFQNEAQLEKSRLLSDRFSAERPKGSFSTLEIQRTEQGDSAMYLCASSRDRGHEQYFGPGTRLTVT.

V usage is TRBV2 and J usage is TRBJ2-1; 7 positions agree with TRBD1. Germline lookup yields CDR1 SNHLY and CDR2 FYNNEI. The CDR3 is made up of 13 amino acids. V lost 4 bases to trimming and J lost 4 bases; unmatched junction nucleotides: 1. CDR3 in amino acids: CASSGGQYNEQFF. The CDR3 nucleotides read TGTGCCAGCAGTGGGGGACAGTACAATGAGCAGTTCTTC.

The rearrangement joins TRBV10-3 to TRBJ2-1, with TRBD2 matching 14 bases. Trimming removed 1 base from V and 7 bases from J; junction bases left unmatched: 3. The CDR3 consists of 16 residues. CDR1 is ENHRY and CDR2 is SYGVKD in the germline V gene. The CDR3 bases are TGTGCCATCAGTGAGTTGGGACTAGCGGGAGTAAATGAGCAGTTCTTC. This codes for CAISELGLAGVNEQFF.

This rearrangement joins TRBV27 to TRBJ1-4; D is uncertain. Trimming stripped 4 bases from V and 1 base from J, with 22 bases between. This CDR3 has 19 amino acids. Germline V gene data show CDR1 as MNHEY and CDR2 as SMNVEV (reference sequence). This CDR3 is CASSSSGLGSAGTNEKLFF. The CDR3 DNA reads TGTGCCAGCAGTTCATCCGGTTTAGGGTCGGCCGGAACTAATGAAAAACTGTTTTTT.

The chain joins TRBV6-6 to TRBJ1-1; tentative D call: TRBD1 (5 bases). Per the germline V gene, CDR1 is MNHNY and CDR2 is SVGAGI (reference sequence). The ends were cut back, 5 bases at V and 1 base at J, with 5 bases in the middle. This CDR3 region has 12 residues. CDR3 amino acids: CASSTGNTEAFF. CDR3 nucleotide sequence: TGTGCCAGCAGTACAGGGAACACTGAAGCTTTCTTT.

J is TRBJ2-3 and V is TRBV27, with D possibly TRBD2 on 6 matching bases. Trimming removed 4 bases from V and 2 bases from J, with 16 bases in between. Germline V gives CDR1 MNHEY, CDR2 SMNVEV (reference sequence). This CDR3 region has 16 residues. The CDR3: CASSWGETRDTDTQYF. CDR3 nucleotides: TGTGCCAGCAGTTGGGGGGAAACTAGAGACACAGATACGCAGTATTTT.

The chain has TRBV27 and TRBJ2-7; no reliable D call. The length of the CDR3 is 13 residues. V was clipped by 4 bases and J by 2 bases, with 9 bases between them. CDR1 and CDR2 from the germline V gene are MNHEY and SMNVEV (reference sequence). The CDR3 loop is CASSSLSAYEQYF. For the CDR3, the DNA is TGTGCCAGCAGTTCGCTTTCAGCCTACGAGCAGTACTTC.

The J gene is TRBJ1-4, the V gene TRBV9; 8 positions agree with TRBD1. V lost 4 bases to trimming and J lost 8 bases; unmatched junction nucleotides: 7. This CDR3 is 14 amino acids long. Germline CDR1 reads SGDLS; CDR2 reads YYNGEE. The chain's CDR3 is CASSPGQGGEKLFF. The CDR3 region has the DNA TGTGCCAGCAGCCCCGGACAGGGTGGCGAAAAACTGTTTTTT.

The genes are TRBV7-3 and TRBJ1-5; unclear D gene. This CDR3 has 8 residues. In germline, CDR1 is SGHTA, CDR2 FQGTGA. The DNA of the CDR3 is TGTACTTCTGAGCCCCAGCATTTT. It yields the protein CTSEPQHF.

The chain is built from TRBV5-1 and TRBJ2-7; maybe TRBD1 (6 bases). CDR3 length: 13 residues. Trimming cost V 5 bases and J 1 base, with 10 bases left between them. In germline, CDR1 is SGHRS, CDR2 YFSETQ. CDR3 in DNA: TGCGCCAGCAGTATTACAGGGTCCTACGAGCAGTACTTC. The encoded protein is CASSITGSYEQYF.

This chain uses TRBV7-3 with TRBJ2-2; D not certain. Trimming took 1 base from V and 0 from J, leaving 15 bases between them. Germline V gives CDR1 SGHTA, CDR2 FQGTGA. The CDR3 extends over 18 amino acids. CDR3 coding DNA: TGTGCCAGCAGCTTAATCTCTGTTCACCCTGCGAACACCGGGGAGCTGTTTTTT. Protein product: CASSLISVHPANTGELFF. Looking up the rest from reference TRBV7-3 and TRBJ2-2 gives the full variable domain: GAGVSQTPSNKVTEKGKYVELRCDPISGHTALYWYRQSLGQGPEFLIYFQGTGAADDSGLPNDRFFAVRPEGSVSTLKIQRTERGDSAVYLCASSLISVHPANTGELFFGEGSRLTVL.

The CDR3 bases are TGTGCCAGCAGTTTAGCTCCTACCGCCTATGGCTACACCTTC. Amino acids: CASSLAPTAYGYTF. The genes are TRBV28 and TRBJ1-2; D call uncertain. Germline values: CDR1 MDHEN, CDR2 SYDVKM. The V end lost 2 bases, the J end lost 4 bases, and 11 bases lay between the germline ends. The CDR3 sequence is 14 residues long.

The V call is TRBV30, the J call TRBJ2-5; D is ambiguous. CDR1 and CDR2 from the germline V gene are GTSNPN and SVGIG (reference sequence). The CDR3 totals 15 residues. Trimming removed 5 bases at V and 0 bases at J, with 16 bases between. The CDR3 spells CAWVGRYRYQETQYF. As DNA, the CDR3 is TGTGCCTGGGTCGGACGGTACCGGTACCAAGAGACCCAGTACTTC.

V is TRBV9 and J is TRBJ2-2, with 8 bases lining up with TRBD2. CDR3 length equals 17 residues. The germline CDR1 and CDR2 sequences are SGDLS and YYNGEE. With 0 bases clipped from V and 2 bases from J, the junction kept 6 bases outside the gene matches. The CDR3 DNA sequence: TGTGCCAGCAGCGTAGCTCGGGAGGGGCGAAACACCGGGGAGCTGTTTTTT. Encoded protein: CASSVAREGRNTGELFF.

The chain has TRBV6-5 and TRBJ2-1; the match to TRBD2 covers 9 bases. This CDR3 has 16 amino acids. Looked up from germline, CDR1 is MNHEY and CDR2 is SVGAGI. The trim removed 2 bases at V and 4 bases at J, leaving 6 bases unmatched. The CDR3 DNA follows: TGTGCCAGCAGTTACAGCGGTAGCGGGAGATACAATGAGCAGTTCTTC. Amino acid sequence: CASSYSGSGRYNEQFF.

This clone was seen a handful of times. The rearrangement joins TRBV23-1 to TRBJ1-5, with D uncertain. TRBV23-1 qualifies as an ORF whose function is uncertain. The V and J ends lost 8 bases and 3 bases respectively, with 11 bases between them. The CDR3 is 13 amino acids. CDR3 in amino acids: CASSGPSNQPQHF. CDR3 DNA: TGCGCCAGCTCGGGTCCCTCCAATCAGCCCCAGCATTTT.

The V call is TRBV27, the J call TRBJ1-1; D unresolved. The V end was cut by 5 bases, the J end by 3 bases, with 10 bases between. CDR3 size: 13 residues. Germline CDR1 is MNHEY and CDR2 is SMNVEV (reference sequence). In DNA form, the CDR3 reads TGTGCCAGCAGTCTGGCACCGTACACTGAAGCTTTCTTT. Protein: CASSLAPYTEAFF.

The CDR3 bases are TGTGCCAGCAGTGTTTACCGGTCGAACACCGGGGAGCTGTTTTTT. Its protein is CASSVYRSNTGELFF. J is TRBJ2-2 and V is TRBV6-1; no definite D call. This CDR3 comprises 15 residues. From germline, CDR1 is MNHNS and CDR2 SASEGT. Trimming removed 4 bases at V and 0 bases at J, with 9 bases between.

The J gene is TRBJ2-7, the V gene TRBV10-2; no clear D. This CDR3 is 11 amino acids long. Between the trimmed V and J ends, which lost 6 bases and 2 bases, there was a span of 5 bases. CDR1 and CDR2 from the germline V gene are WSHSY and SAAADI. The CDR3 nucleotides read TGCGCCAGCAGCGGAACCTACGAGCAGTACTTC. This encodes CASSGTYEQYF.

As DNA, the CDR3 is TGTGCCAGCAGTTTATCGTATGGTGCCCCAGATACGCAGTATTTT. It codes for CASSLSYGAPDTQYF. The V gene is TRBV28, the J gene TRBJ2-3; no definite D call. CDR3 size: 15 residues. V was clipped by 1 base and J by 4 bases, with 12 bases between them. Germline assignment: CDR1 MDHEN and CDR2 SYDVKM.

The chain couples TRBV27 to TRBJ2-7; no clear D. The CDR3 runs 15 residues. Germline V gene sequence: CDR1 MNHEY, CDR2 SMNVEV (reference sequence). Deletions cut 3 bases from V and 1 base from J, with 13 bases between. For the CDR3, the DNA is TGTGCCAGCAGTTTTAATCTGGGCACGTCCTACGAGCAGTACTTC. Encoded protein: CASSFNLGTSYEQYF.

The chain employs TRBV7-2 and TRBJ1-3, with D possibly matching TRBD1 (5 bases). The CDR3 is made up of 12 amino acids. Trimming left V 7 bases short and J 4 bases short, with 8 bases between. The V gene's germline CDR1 is SGHTA and CDR2 FQGNSA. CDR3 sequence (DNA): TGTGCCAGCACAGGGTCGGGAAACACCATATATTTT. It specifies CASTGSGNTIYF.

Only one count was recorded for this clone. The sample carries other DNA sequences with the same CDR3. This chain connects TRBV10-3 to TRBJ2-7; D remains ambiguous. The germline V and J ends were trimmed by 3 bases and 1 base, with 7 bases remaining between them. The CDR3 has 13 residues. Germline V gene lookup returns CDR1 ENHRY and CDR2 SYGVKD. The CDR3 here is CAISEGGSYEQYF. The DNA for the CDR3 is TGTGCCATCAGTGAAGGCGGATCCTACGAGCAGTACTTC.

The rearrangement joins TRBV11-2 to TRBJ2-7; 8 nucleotides line up with TRBD2. The CDR3 is 15 amino acids. The V gene end was trimmed by 4 bases and the J gene end by 4 bases; junction bases not matched to a gene: 9. Germline CDR1 SGHAT, CDR2 FQNNGV. DNA for the CDR3: TGTGCCAGCAGCTCGCCCAGCGGGAGAAGGTACGAGCAGTACTTC. Protein sequence: CASSSPSGRRYEQYF.

The chain combines TRBV6-1 with TRBJ2-1; tentative D call: TRBD1 (5 bases). The CDR3 spans 15 residues. The V gene's germline CDR1 is MNHNS and CDR2 SASEGT. V was trimmed by 8 bases and J by 6 bases, leaving 20 bases between them. CDR3 sequence: CASRSDRMPINEQFF. CDR3 DNA sequence: TGTGCCAGCCGCTCAGACAGAATGCCCATCAATGAGCAGTTCTTC.